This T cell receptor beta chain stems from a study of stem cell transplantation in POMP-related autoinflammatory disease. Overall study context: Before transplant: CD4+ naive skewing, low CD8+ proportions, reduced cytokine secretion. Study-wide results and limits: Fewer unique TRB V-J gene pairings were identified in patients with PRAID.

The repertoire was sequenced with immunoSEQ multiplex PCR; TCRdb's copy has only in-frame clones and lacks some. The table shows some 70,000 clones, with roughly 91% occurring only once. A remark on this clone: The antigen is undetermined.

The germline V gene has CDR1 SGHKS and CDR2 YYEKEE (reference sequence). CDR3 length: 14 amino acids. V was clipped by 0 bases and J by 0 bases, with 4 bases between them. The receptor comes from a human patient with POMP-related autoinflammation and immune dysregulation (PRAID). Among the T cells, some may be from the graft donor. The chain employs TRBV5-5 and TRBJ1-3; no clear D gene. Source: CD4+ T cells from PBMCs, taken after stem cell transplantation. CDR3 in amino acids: CASSLGVSGNTIYF. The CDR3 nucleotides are TGTGCCAGCAGCTTGGGTGTCTCTGGAAACACCATATATTTT.